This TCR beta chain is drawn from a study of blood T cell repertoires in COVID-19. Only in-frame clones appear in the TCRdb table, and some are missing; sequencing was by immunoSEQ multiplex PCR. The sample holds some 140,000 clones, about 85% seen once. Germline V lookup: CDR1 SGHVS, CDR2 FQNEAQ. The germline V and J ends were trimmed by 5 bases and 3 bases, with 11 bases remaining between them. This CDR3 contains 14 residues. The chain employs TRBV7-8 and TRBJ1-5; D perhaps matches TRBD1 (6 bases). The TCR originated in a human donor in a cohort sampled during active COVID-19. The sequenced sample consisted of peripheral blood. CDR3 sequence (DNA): TGTGCCAGCAGCGAAACAGGGATCAATCAGCCCCAGCATTTT. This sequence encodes CASSETGINQPQHF. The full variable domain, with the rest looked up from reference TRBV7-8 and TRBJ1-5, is GAGVSQSPRYKVAKRGQDVALRCDPISGHVSLFWYQQALGQGPEFLTYFQNEAQLDKSGLPSDRFFAERPEGSVSTLKIQRTQQEDSAVYLCASSETGINQPQHFGDGTRLSIL.